This paragraph covers one TCR beta chain sequence. Antigen unknown. RNA transcripts yielded amplified TCR beta CDR3 regions. The study used the HTBI primer set for a first-round RT-PCR of the TCR CDR3. From the multiplex PCR reads, TCRdb called clonotypes with MiXCR, one entry per CDR3 protein. The sample has hundreds of thousands of distinct CDR3 sequences, less than 20% seen once. The study left out patients who had uncontrolled infection, other autoimmune disease, pregnancy or lactation. This sample is drawn from a study of T cells in Graves' hyperthyroidism and ophthalmopathy. Study conclusions and caveats: Blood also carried most thyroid clonotypes expanded above 0.001. Stable hyperthyroidism was told apart from ophthalmopathy by a model built on 13 V-J features.

The source of this sequence is a man aged 35-49 years with Graves' ophthalmopathy. Sequencing input: blood.

This chain's CDR3 is CASSSGAGNYNSPLHF. CDR3 nucleotides: TGCGCCAGCAGCTCGGGGGCAGGAAACTATAATTCACCCCTCCACTTT. The chain couples TRBV5-1 to TRBJ1-6; maybe TRBD1 (6 bases). V lost 3 bases and J 3 bases, leaving 13 bases between the germline ends. The CDR3 is made up of 16 amino acids. Looked up from germline, CDR1 is SGHRS and CDR2 is YFSETQ.